This is a list of T cell receptor beta chains from one sample in a study of T-cell memory formation after mild COVID-19. MiXCR was run by TCRdb on the 5' RACE reads, yielding one entry per CDR3 protein. The repertoire includes roughly 550,000 distinct CDR3 sequences, 20% of them detected once, and around 13% sits in the top ten. The sample taken for sequencing was PBMCs or a T cell subset sorted from them (not recorded which). Every receptor here comes from an adult woman who had mild COVID-19 (a few samples of this study predate the infection). Cell type and time point are not known. The CDR3 runs from the conserved cysteine through the conserved F or W. A D gene is named only where the DNA matches it firmly. Clone size appears in some rows only: once, few, many, or a class for an expanded clone.

V gene	clone size	J gene	D gene	CDR3 DNA	CDR3 protein
TRBV7-6	few	TRBJ2-3	TRBD2	TGTGCCAGCAGCTTGGGCCTAGCGGGAGGAAGGACGCAGTATTTT	CASSLGLAGGRTQYF
TRBV7-6	few	TRBJ2-2	TRBD2	TGTGCCAGCAGCAGAAGGGCTAGCGGAAACACCGGGGAGCTGTTTTTT	CASSRRASGNTGELFF
TRBV3-1	NA	TRBJ1-2	NA	TGTGCCAGCAGCCGGGTTCTCCGCTATGGCTACACCTTC	CASSRVLRYGYTF
TRBV5-1	NA	TRBJ1-6	NA	TGCGCCAGCAGCTTCCCGGGACAACATTCACCCCTCCACTTT	CASSFPGQHSPLHF
TRBV20-1	NA	TRBJ2-1	NA	TGCAGTGCTCCCTTGCGGACCTACAATGAGCAGTTCTTC	CSAPLRTYNEQFF
TRBV5-1	few	TRBJ2-1	TRBD2	TGCGCCAGCAGCTTGGCCGCACTAGCGGGGGGGCCAGAGGAGCAGTTCTTC	CASSLAALAGGPEEQFF
TRBV5-1	few	TRBJ2-2	NA	TGCGCCAGCGATGAAGGGTCAGGGAACACCGGGGAGCTGTTTTTT	CASDEGSGNTGELFF
TRBV12-3/TRBV12-4	few	TRBJ2-7	TRBD1	TGTGCCAGCAGTACGAGACAGGGGGACCCTTACGAGCAGTACTTC	CASSTRQGDPYEQYF
TRBV12-3/TRBV12-4	NA	TRBJ1-2	NA	TGTGCCAGCAGTTTCAGCAGCAACTATGGCTACACCTTC	CASSFSSNYGYTF
TRBV5-4	NA	TRBJ1-2	NA	TGTGCCAGCAGCTTGCAACAGGGAAACTATGGCTACACCTTC	CASSLQQGNYGYTF
TRBV5-4	NA	TRBJ2-6	NA	TGTGCCAGCAGCCCTACCGCAGGAACCTCGGGGGCCAACGTCCTGACTTTC	CASSPTAGTSGANVLTF
TRBV12-3/TRBV12-4	NA	TRBJ1-2	NA	TGTGCCAGCAGTTTACGCAGGGGAACTTATGGCTACACCTTC	CASSLRRGTYGYTF
TRBV15	few	TRBJ1-5	TRBD1	TGTGCCACCAGCAGAGTCGGGACAGGGGTCCAGCCCCAGCATTTT	CATSRVGTGVQPQHF
TRBV5-1	few	TRBJ2-5	NA	TGCGCCGGAAGAACAGATCCCGGCGTCCAAGAGACCCAGTACTTC	CAGRTDPGVQETQYF
TRBV29-1	NA	TRBJ2-1	NA	TGCAGCGTTGAAGGTCTGCTACAATCCCACTTC	CSVEGLLQSHF